The present T cell receptor beta chain was sequenced within a study of cytomegalovirus exposure and HLA in healthy donors (dated by TCRdb to about 2017). In the study overall: According to an earlier analysis of 450 to 650 of the donors, about 179 million T cells yielded 120 million or so unique TCR beta sequences and about 300 Gb of sequence data. Of the approximately 400 genotyped donors, 81% fell in the genetic ancestry cluster associated with self-reported Caucasian donors. Because of strong linkage in the cohort, roughly five DR-DQ haplotypes were treated as single units for association and clustering. In the later analysis, no new phenotypic data were used to find candidate immune exposures; instead, reliance was placed on TCR beta sequences and their occurrence across donors. A later analysis re-analyzed previously published TCR beta repertoires from 666 donors and added high-resolution HLA genotyping to study TCR occurrence patterns. A later genetic analysis used genome-wide SNP genotypes for about three fifths of the roughly 700 donors, treating that subset as a discovery cohort. Across 300 to 400 genotyped donors of the cohort, an average of roughly 250,000 unique TCR beta nucleotide sequences per donor were sequenced, and 15% to 20% of those sequences were non-productive. HLA typing included class I and class II loci at four-digit resolution. An earlier analysis of some 500 of the donors used high-throughput TCR beta sequencing to judge whether each TCR beta V gene segment behaved as functional or pseudogenic. Donor age, sex, ethnicity and CMV serostatus were compiled together with the repertoire data. The number of typed donors differed by locus: about 629-630 for A, B, C, DRB1 and DQB1; 500 to 550 for DQA1; 606 for DPA1; and around 490 for DPB1. In addition to the first cohort of approximately 670 subjects, a separate validation cohort of 130 or so different subjects was used. The study combined high-throughput TCR immunosequencing, statistical association of individual TCRs with disease status, and machine learning to predict cytomegalovirus infection status. The study was designed to test whether signatures of past pathogen exposure could be identified by cataloging public T cell receptors. The study used immunosequencing to profile the T cell repertoires of about 670 subjects and linked those repertoires to cytomegalovirus serostatus. An early release that covered fewer than 750 HLA-typed donors contained approximately 300 gigabases of sequencing data and about 84 million unique TCR sequences. All discovery cohort repertoires had been generated using a single sequencing platform. The paper's findings and limits, for the study overall: Correlated functional status among segregating V segments might reflect linkage disequilibrium, but an unknown experimental factor could not be ruled out. Cytomegalovirus status was reported to be diagnosed by the classifier with high specificity and sensitivity in both the original and validation cohorts. The cohort was sequenced for TCR beta chains only, and without alpha or paired-chain data the features that could be detected were limited. A later analysis found that TCR association rates varied across HLA loci, with DRB1 alleles showing the most associated TCRs and HLA-C alleles the fewest. CMV serostatus was the only immune exposure information available for the cohort. According to a later genetic analysis, donors in an Asian-associated ancestry cluster had fewer N-insertions in productive TCRs than the approximately 710-donor mean. Some IMGT-functional V segments, including TRBV6-2 and TRBV6-3, could not be distinguished by the 87-base-pair reads and were therefore excluded. A later analysis associated some 17,000 TCR beta sequences with specific HLA alleles at a false discovery rate of 0.05. Assigning TCR associations to individual alleles was difficult when HLA alleles, especially DR and DQ, strongly co-occurred. In a later analysis, HLA-associated TCR beta chains showed more clonal expansion and lower generation probabilities than non-associated chains that were equally common. Because HLA typing was unavailable for some donors at each locus, only the typed subset was used in association tests. In vitro tests confirmed that a few of the cytomegalovirus-associated TCR beta chains recognize cytomegalovirus antigens. An earlier analysis of around 500 of the donors showed that most TCR beta V segments appeared in productive rearrangements either about 87% or about 30% of the time, which broadly matched IMGT annotations. The study listed 164 TCR beta chains as associated with cytomegalovirus. A later analysis reported that several top co-occurrence clusters appeared linked to parvovirus B19, influenza, CMV and Epstein-Barr virus. An association between a missense DCLRE1C variant and V-gene and J-gene trimming of TCR beta chains was found in a later genetic analysis and replicated in an independent cohort. The presence/absence analyses assumed that sequencing depth was roughly uniform across donors, and that assumption may not be true. A cluster of highly shared sequence variants was judged likely to represent a technical artifact of the sequencing pipeline. Most CMV-associated TCR beta chains appeared to be HLA-restricted in a later analysis, and the HLA associations seemed to be driven largely by CMV exposure. A further reported finding was that TCR beta sequences accurately predicted the HLA-A and HLA-B alleles for most subjects in the first cohort. According to the authors, the approach could potentially be generalized to other disease states and immunological phenotypes. Around 16 rarely observed V segments, including chromosome 9 orphons, were excluded from the earlier analysis of 550 to 700 of the donors because counts were too low. Most TCR sequences were seen in very few donors, while some public TCRs were found in many individuals.

CDR1 and CDR2 (SGHTA, FQGNSA) derive from the germline V gene. For this chain, trimming is 5 bases at the V end and 5 bases at the J end, and the number of junction bases without a gene match is 8. The CDR3 measures 15 amino acids from cysteine to phenylalanine. Left in the record is the CDR3 DNA by itself, 45 bases read in frame from the first base. Library prep was done by the immunoSEQ multiplex PCR assay. The multiplex PCR relied on a mix of 60 forward primers for TCR Vbeta segments and 13 reverse primers for TCR Jbeta segments. Amplification of the CDR3 region of rearranged TCR beta genes was performed with a multiplex PCR assay on genomic DNA. On the Illumina HiSeq System, the amplified TCR beta libraries were sequenced as 87-base-pair reads. As for the original processing: A later analysis counted about 80 million unique TCR beta chains across the 690 or so repertoires, and approximately 11 million of these chains were shared by at least two donors. To remove PCR and sequencing errors, raw reads were error-corrected and collapsed into unique sequences using a nearest-neighbor algorithm that merged closely related sequences. Alignment of CDR3 sequences to IMGT reference sequences was used to assign V, D and J gene segments. For a sequence to be retained, at least a six-nucleotide match to both a V gene segment and a J gene segment was required. Rearrangements were called productive when the CDR3 lacked stop codons and stayed in frame with V and J; all others were non-productive. Following IMGT convention, CDR3 was defined as the stretch from the second conserved V-encoded cysteine up to the conserved J-encoded phenylalanine. In an earlier analysis of 587 of the donors, sequences lacking an unambiguous match to a single V gene segment were excluded. In an earlier analysis of around 600 of the donors, V segments were called functional above 56.7% productive rearrangements and were called segregating when the between-donor standard deviation exceeded 5%. A statistical classification framework was built for diagnosing cytomegalovirus status from the catalog of TCR beta chain sequences. In a later analysis, TCR nucleotide sequences were compared against IMGT/GENE-DB human TR gene sequences so that V and J genes could be assigned. A later analysis assigned CDR3 sequences and most-parsimonious VDJ recombination scenarios with the TCRdist pipeline. A later analysis defined each TCR beta chain by its CDR3 amino acid sequence plus V-gene family, and excluded reads lacking a unique V-gene family. To address suspected cross-contamination and a sequencing artifact, a later analysis removed under 600 highly shared, low-generation-probability nucleotide sequences. A later analysis calculated a clonal expansion index for each public chain from normalized within-repertoire ranks of inferred template counts. Generation probabilities in a later analysis came from a VDJ recombination model fitted to out-of-frame rearrangements, and those results were checked against IGoR. A later analysis scored TCR-TCR, TCR-HLA and TCR-CMV co-occurrence with hypergeometric tests, applying a repertoire-size bias correction to TCR pairs. In a later analysis, false discovery rates were estimated by permuting HLA or CMV assignments 20 times. In a later analysis, co-occurring TCRs were grouped with DBSCAN, and TCRdist sequence similarity was added when clustering was performed within HLA-allele-positive subsets. Repertoires with fewer than 30,000 or more than 120,000 public chains, plus five repertoires with anomalous nucleotide sharing, were excluded from co-occurrence clustering. TCRdb obtained this table from immuneACCESS and retained in-frame rearrangements with V and J assigned. These tables miss some clones; where compared with another copy, unresolved V genes account for less than half of the shortfall, and the remainder is unexplained. The V and J calls and clone size come from that table; D and trimming were worked out from the DNA. The sample table holds about 130,000 clones, of which 74% were seen once. The ten largest clones take up around 4% of the sample.

The cohort consisted of 666 healthy bone marrow donors. All cohort members were sampled while nominally healthy, although unrecorded immune exposures were likely present. The donor tested CMV seropositive, placing the donor among the roughly 300 seropositive members of the cohort. A peripheral blood sample was provided by each donor, and peripheral blood mononuclear cells were used for TCR beta sequencing. The Qiagen DNeasy Blood Extraction Kit was used to extract genomic DNA from the blood cell samples. To note about this clone: Its recognized antigen is unknown. No base quality information exists; no much larger clone differs at one position.

The sequence was collected from a woman aged 45-60 years in good health and CMV-seropositive. The chain joins TRBV7-2 to TRBJ2-5; 10 of the junction bases match TRBD1. Sequenced material: PBMCs. The CDR3 protein: CASSTTGGTSETQYF. At the DNA level, the sequence is TGTGCCAGCAGCACGACAGGGGGCACATCGGAGACCCAGTACTTC.